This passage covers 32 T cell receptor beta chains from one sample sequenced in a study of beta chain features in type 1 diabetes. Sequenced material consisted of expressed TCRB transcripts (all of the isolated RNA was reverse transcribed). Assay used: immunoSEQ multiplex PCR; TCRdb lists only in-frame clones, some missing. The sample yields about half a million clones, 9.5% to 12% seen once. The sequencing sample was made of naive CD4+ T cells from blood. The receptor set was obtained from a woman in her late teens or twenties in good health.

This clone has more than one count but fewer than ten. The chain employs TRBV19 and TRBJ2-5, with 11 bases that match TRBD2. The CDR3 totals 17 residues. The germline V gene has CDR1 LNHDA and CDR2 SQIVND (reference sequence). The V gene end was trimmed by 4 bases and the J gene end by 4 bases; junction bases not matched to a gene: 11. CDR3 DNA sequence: TGTGCCAGTAGTACGCTCCAGGGTAGCGGGAGGGGAGAGACCCAGTACTTC. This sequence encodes CASSTLQGSGRGETQYF.

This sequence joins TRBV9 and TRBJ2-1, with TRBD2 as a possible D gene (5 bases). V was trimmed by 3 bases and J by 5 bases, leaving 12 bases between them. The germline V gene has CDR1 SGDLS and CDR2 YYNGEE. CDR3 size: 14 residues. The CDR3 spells CASSATRANNEQFF. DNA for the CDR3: TGTGCCAGCAGCGCAACGAGGGCGAACAATGAGCAGTTCTTC. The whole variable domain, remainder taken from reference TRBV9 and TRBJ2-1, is DSGVTQTPKHLITATGQRVTLRCSPRSGDLSVYWYQQSLDQGLQFLIQYYNGEERAKGNILERFSAQQFPDLHSELNLSSLELGDSALYFCASSATRANNEQFFGPGTRLTVL.

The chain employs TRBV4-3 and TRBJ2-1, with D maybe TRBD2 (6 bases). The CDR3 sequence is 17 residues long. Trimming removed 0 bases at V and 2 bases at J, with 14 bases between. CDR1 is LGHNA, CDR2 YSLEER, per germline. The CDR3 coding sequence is TGCGCCAGCAGCCAAGATCCCGCGGAGGGTGCCTACAATGAGCAGTTCTTC. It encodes CASSQDPAEGAYNEQFF.

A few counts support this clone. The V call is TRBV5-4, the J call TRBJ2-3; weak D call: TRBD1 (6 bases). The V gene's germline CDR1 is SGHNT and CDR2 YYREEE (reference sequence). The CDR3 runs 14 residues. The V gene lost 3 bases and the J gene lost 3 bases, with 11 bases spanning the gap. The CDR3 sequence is CASSSQGGTDTQYF. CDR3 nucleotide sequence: TGTGCCAGCAGCTCACAGGGTGGGACAGATACGCAGTATTTT.

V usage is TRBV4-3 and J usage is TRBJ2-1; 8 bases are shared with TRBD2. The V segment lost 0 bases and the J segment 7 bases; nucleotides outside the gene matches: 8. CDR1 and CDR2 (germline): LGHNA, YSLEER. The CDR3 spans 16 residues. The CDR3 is CASSQDLPGGWNEQFF. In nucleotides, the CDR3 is TGCGCCAGCAGCCAAGATCTACCGGGGGGGTGGAATGAGCAGTTCTTC.

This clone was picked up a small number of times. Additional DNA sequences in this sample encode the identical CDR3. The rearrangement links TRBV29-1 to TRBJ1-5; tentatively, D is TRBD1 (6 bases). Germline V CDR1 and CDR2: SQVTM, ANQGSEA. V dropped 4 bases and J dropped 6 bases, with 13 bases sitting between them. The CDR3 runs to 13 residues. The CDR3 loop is CSVVGGGGQPQHF. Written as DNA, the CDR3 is TGCAGCGTTGTGGGCGGGGGCGGTCAGCCCCAGCATTTT.

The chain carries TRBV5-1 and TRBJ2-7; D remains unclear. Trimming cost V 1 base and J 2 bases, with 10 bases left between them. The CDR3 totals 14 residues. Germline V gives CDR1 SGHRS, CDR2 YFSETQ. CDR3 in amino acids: CASSLYTDAYEQYV. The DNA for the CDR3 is TGCGCCAGCAGCTTGTACACAGATGCCTACGAGCAGTACGTC.

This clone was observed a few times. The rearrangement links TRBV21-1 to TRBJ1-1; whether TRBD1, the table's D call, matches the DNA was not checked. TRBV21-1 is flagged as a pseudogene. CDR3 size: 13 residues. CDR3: CASSYPGVAEAFF. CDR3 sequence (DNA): TGTGCCAGCAGCTACCCAGGGGTGGCTGAAGCTTTCTTT.

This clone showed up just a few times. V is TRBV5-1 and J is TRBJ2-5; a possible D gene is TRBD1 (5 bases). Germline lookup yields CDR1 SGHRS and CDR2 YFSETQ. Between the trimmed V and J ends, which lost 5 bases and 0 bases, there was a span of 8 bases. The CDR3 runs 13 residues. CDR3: CASSGADQETQYF. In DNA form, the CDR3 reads TGCGCCAGCAGTGGGGCGGACCAAGAGACCCAGTACTTC.

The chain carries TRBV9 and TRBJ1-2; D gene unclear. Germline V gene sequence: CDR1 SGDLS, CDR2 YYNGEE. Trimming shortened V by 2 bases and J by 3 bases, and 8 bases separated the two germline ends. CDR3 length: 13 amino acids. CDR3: CASSVTTHYGYTF. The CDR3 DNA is TGTGCCAGCAGCGTCACTACCCACTATGGCTACACCTTC.

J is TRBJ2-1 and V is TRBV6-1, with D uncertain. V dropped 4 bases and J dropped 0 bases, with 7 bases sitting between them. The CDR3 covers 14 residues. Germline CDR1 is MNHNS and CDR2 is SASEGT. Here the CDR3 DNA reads TGTGCCAGCAGTGTCCCGGGCTCCTACAATGAGCAGTTCTTC. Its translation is CASSVPGSYNEQFF.

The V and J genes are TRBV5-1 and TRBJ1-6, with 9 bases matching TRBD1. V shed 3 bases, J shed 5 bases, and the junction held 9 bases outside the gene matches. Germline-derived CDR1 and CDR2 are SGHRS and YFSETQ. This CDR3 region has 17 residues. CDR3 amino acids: CASSSGPTGGDNSPLHF. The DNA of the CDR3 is TGCGCCAGCAGCTCTGGACCGACAGGGGGGGATAATTCACCCCTCCACTTT.

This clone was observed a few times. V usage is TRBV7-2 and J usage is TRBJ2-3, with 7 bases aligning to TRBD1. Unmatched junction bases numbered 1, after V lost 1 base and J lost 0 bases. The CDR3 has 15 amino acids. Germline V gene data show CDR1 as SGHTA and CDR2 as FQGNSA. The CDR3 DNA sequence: TGTGCCAGCAGCTTAGACAGGGGAAGCACAGATACGCAGTATTTT. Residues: CASSLDRGSTDTQYF.

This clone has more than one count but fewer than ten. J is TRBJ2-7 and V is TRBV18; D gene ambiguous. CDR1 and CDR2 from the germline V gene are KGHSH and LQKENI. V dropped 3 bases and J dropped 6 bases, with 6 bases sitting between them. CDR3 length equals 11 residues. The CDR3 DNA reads TGTGCCAGCTCACCCCTTGGCGAGCAGTACTTC. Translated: CASSPLGEQYF.

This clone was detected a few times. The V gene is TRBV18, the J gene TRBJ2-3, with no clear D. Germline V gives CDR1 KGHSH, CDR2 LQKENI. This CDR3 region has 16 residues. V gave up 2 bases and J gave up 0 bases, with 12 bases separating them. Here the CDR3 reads CASSPEVAGSTDTQYF. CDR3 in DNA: TGTGCCAGCTCACCAGAAGTCGCAGGAAGCACAGATACGCAGTATTTT.

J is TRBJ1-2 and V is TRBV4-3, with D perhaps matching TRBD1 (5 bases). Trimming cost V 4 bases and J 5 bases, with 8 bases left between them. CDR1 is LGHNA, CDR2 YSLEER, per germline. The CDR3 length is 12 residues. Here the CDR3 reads CASSREGYGYTF. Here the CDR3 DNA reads TGCGCCAGCAGCCGGGAGGGGTATGGCTACACCTTC.

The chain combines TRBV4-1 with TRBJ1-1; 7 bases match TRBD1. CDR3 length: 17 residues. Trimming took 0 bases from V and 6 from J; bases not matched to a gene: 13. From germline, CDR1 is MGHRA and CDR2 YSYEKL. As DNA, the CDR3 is TGCGCCAGCAGCCAAGACAGGTACAGGGGAGGGACCTCTGAAGCTTTCTTT. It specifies CASSQDRYRGGTSEAFF.

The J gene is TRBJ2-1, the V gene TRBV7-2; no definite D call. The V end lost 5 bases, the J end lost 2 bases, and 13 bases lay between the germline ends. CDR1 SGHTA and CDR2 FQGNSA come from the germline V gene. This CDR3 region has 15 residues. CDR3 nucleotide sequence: TGTGCCAGCAGCCCTAAACTTGGCGCCTACAATGAGCAGTTCTTC. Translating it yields CASSPKLGAYNEQFF.

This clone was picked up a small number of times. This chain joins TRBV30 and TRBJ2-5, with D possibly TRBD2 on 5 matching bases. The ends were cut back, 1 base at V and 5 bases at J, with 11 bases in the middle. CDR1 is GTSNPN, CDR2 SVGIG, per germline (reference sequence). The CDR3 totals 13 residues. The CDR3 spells CAWSAGLPETQYF. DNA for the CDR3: TGTGCCTGGAGTGCCGGACTGCCGGAGACCCAGTACTTC.

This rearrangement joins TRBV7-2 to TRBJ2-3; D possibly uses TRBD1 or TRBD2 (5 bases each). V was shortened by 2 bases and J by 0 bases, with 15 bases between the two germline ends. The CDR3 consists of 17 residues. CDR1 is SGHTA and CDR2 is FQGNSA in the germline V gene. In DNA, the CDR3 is TGTGCCAGCAGCTTACCTGAAGGGACGGTTAGCACAGATACGCAGTATTTT. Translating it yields CASSLPEGTVSTDTQYF.

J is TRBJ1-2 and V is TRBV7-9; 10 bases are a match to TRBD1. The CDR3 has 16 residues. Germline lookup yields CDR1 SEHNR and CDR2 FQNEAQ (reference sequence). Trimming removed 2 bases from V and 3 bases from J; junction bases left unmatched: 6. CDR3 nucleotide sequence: TGTGCCAGCAGCTTATTTGGGACAGGGGACGACTATGGCTACACCTTC. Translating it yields CASSLFGTGDDYGYTF.

Here the CDR3 DNA reads TGTGCCAGCGTTCCCTCCGGGACAGGGACCTACAATGAGCAGTTCTTC. Translating it yields CASVPSGTGTYNEQFF. The chain is built from TRBV28 and TRBJ2-1, with 9 bases identical to TRBD1. This CDR3 region has 16 residues. The V gene's germline CDR1 is MDHEN and CDR2 SYDVKM. Trimming cost V 8 bases and J 2 bases; bases outside gene matches: 10.

CDR3 sequence reads: CASSPQGHYGYTF. The CDR3 DNA follows: TGTGCCAGCAGTCCACAGGGCCACTATGGCTACACCTTC. The chain carries TRBV27 and TRBJ1-2; maybe TRBD1 (6 bases). Germline values: CDR1 MNHEY, CDR2 SMNVEV (reference sequence). CDR3 length: 13 residues. The V end was cut by 5 bases, the J end by 3 bases, with 10 bases between.

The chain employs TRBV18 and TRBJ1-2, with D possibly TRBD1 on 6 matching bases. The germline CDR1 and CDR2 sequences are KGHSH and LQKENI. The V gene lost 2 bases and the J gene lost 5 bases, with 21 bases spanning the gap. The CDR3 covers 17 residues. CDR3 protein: CASSPAAGAESPYGYTF. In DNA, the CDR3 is TGTGCCAGCTCACCAGCCGCAGGGGCGGAATCCCCATATGGCTACACCTTC.

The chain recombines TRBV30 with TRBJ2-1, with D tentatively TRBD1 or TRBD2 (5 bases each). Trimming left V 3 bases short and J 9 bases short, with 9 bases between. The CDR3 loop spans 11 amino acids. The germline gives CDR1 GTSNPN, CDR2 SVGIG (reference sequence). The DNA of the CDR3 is TGTGCCTGGAGGGGACGTGGTGAGCAGTTCTTC. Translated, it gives CAWRGRGEQFF.

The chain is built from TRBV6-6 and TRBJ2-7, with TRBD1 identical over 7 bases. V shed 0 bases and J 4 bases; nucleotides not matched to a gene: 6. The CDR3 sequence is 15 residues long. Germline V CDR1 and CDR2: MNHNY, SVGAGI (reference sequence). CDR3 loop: CASSYSGTEKYEQYV. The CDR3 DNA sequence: TGTGCCAGCAGTTACTCAGGGACAGAGAAATACGAGCAGTACGTC.

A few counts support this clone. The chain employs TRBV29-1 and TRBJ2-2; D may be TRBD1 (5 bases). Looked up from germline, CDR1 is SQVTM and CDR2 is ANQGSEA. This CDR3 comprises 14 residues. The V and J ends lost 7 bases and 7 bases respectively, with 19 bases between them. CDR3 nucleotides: TGCAGCGCCAAGGGGCCTAGTACAATCGGGGAGCTGTTTTTT. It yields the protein CSAKGPSTIGELFF.

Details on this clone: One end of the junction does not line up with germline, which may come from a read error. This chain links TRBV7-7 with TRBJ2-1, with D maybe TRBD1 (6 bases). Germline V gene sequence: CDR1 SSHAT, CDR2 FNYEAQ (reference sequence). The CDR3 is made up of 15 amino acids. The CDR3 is CASSLMSTQGYEQFF. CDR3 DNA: TGTGCTAGCAGCTTGATGTCGACCCAGGGGTATGAGCAGTTCTTC.

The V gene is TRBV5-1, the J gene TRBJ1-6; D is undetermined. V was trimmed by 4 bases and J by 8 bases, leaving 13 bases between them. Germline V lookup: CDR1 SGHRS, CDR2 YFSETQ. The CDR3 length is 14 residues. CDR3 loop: CASSAGLVYSPLHF. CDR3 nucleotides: TGCGCCAGCAGCGCCGGGCTCGTTTATTCACCCCTCCACTTT.

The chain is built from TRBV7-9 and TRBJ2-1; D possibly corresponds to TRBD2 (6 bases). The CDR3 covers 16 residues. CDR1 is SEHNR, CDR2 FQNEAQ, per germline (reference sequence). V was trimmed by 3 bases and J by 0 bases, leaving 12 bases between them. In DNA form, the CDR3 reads TGTGCCAGCAGCTTTTGGCGGGGTGACTCCTACAATGAGCAGTTCTTC. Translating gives CASSFWRGDSYNEQFF.

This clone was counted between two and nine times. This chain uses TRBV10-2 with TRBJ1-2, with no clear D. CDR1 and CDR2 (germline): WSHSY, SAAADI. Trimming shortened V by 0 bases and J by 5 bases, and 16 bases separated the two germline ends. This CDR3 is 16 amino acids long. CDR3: CASSESVWAVLYGYTF. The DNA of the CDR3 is TGCGCCAGCAGTGAGTCCGTATGGGCAGTCCTTTATGGCTACACCTTC.

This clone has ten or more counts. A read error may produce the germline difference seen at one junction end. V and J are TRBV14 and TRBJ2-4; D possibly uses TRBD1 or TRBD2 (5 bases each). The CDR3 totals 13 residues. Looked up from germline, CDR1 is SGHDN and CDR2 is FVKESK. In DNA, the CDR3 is TGTGCCAGCAGCCAAGAGAGGGGCGCCAGAGGGGACTTC. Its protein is CASSQERGARGDF.